Listed below are T cell receptor beta chains from one sample, sequenced in a study of regulatory T cells in long-lasting Graves disease. One entry per CDR3 protein results from TCRdb running MiXCR on the multiplex PCR reads. Seen here are about 470,000 distinct CDR3 sequences, less than 25% observed once, and the top ten hold 7% to 10%. The sample in question was peripheral blood mononuclear cells (PBMCs), obtained when the disease was refractory, from a patient treated with antithyroid drugs. Receptors originate from a female donor with Graves disease. Each CDR3 is given with its conserved first and last residue. The order of the fields is V gene, clone size, CDR3 length, D gene, J gene, CDR3 DNA, CDR3 protein. The D gene is left open where the match is weak. Some rows have no size entry. The others give once, few or many, or a class for an expanded clone.

TRBV28	few	14	-	TRBJ1-5	TGTGCCAGCAGACGGGGGATTAGCAATCAGCCCCAGCATTTT	CASRRGISNQPQHF
TRBV27	many	14	-	TRBJ1-1	TGTGCCAGCAGTTTAAAGCCCTTGAACACTGAAGCTTTCTTT	CASSLKPLNTEAFF
TRBV12-3/TRBV12-4	many	14	-	TRBJ2-7	TGTGCCAGCAGTCCCCTAGGAGGGAGTCGAGAGCAGTACTTC	CASSPLGGSREQYF
TRBV6-9	few	16	TRBD1	TRBJ1-5	TGTGCCAGCAGTTACTCTAAGGACAGGGGTGATCAGCCCCAGCATTTT	CASSYSKDRGDQPQHF
TRBV6-1	many	15	TRBD2	TRBJ2-7	TGTGCCAGCAGTGACCCCCCTGGACTAGCCTACGAGCAGTACTTC	CASSDPPGLAYEQYF
TRBV6-1	-	13	-	TRBJ2-7	TGTGCCAGCAGTCCGACTAGAGCCTACGAGCAGTACTTC	CASSPTRAYEQYF
TRBV19	few	11	-	TRBJ1-5	TGTGCCAGTTCACAAGGATACGAATTCCATTTT	CASSQGYEFHF
TRBV28	many	16	TRBD1	TRBJ1-4	TGTGCCAGCAGCCTGCTACGACAGGGATCGGACGAAAAACTGTTTTTT	CASSLLRQGSDEKLFF
TRBV12-3/TRBV12-4	few	16	TRBD1	TRBJ1-5	TGTGCCAGCAGTCGGACAGGAGACTATAGCAATCAGCCCCAGCATTTT	CASSRTGDYSNQPQHF
TRBV2	many	14	-	TRBJ1-6	TGTGCCAGCAGTGAAACTTTCTATAATTCACCCCTCCACTTT	CASSETFYNSPLHF
TRBV11-2	-	16	-	TRBJ2-6	TGTGCCAGCAGCTTAGGGGGCTTCTCTGGGGCCAACGTCCTGACTTTC	CASSLGGFSGANVLTF
TRBV10-1	many	12	-	TRBJ1-1	TGCGCAGAACGGGGGGTCGTCACTGAAGCTTTCTTT	CAERGVVTEAFF
TRBV19	few	13	-	TRBJ1-5	TGTGCCAGTAGACCTCAGGGGAATCAGCCCCAGCATTTT	CASRPQGNQPQHF
TRBV3-1	-	15	-	TRBJ1-2	TGTGTCAGCAGCCAAGCCTGGAGGATGGACTATGGCTACACCTTC	CVSSQAWRMDYGYTF
TRBV3-1	few	15	-	TRBJ1-1	TGTGCCAGCAGCGCAAGACTGGCAGGTAACACTGAAGCTTTCTTT	CASSARLAGNTEAFF
TRBV5-5	-	15	TRBD2	TRBJ2-7	TGTGCCAGCAGGACCCTTGTCGGGAGGTTCCACGAGCAGTACTTC	CASRTLVGRFHEQYF
TRBV27	-	14	TRBD1	TRBJ2-1	TGTGCCAGCAGTTTGCAGGGGGCATACAATGAGCAGTTCTTC	CASSLQGAYNEQFF
TRBV7-6	few	15	-	TRBJ1-1	TGTGCCAGCAGCTTAGCTGACACAATGAACACTGAAGCTTTCTTT	CASSLADTMNTEAFF
TRBV6-2/TRBV6-3	-	16	-	TRBJ2-7	TGTGCCAGCAGTTACGAGCCACTGGGACAACACTACGAGCAGTACTTC	CASSYEPLGQHYEQYF
TRBV20-1	-	16	TRBD2	TRBJ2-3	TGCAGTGCTTTGGGGACTAGCGGGAGATCCTCAGATACGCAGTATTTT	CSALGTSGRSSDTQYF
TRBV5-1	once	13	-	TRBJ2-1	TGCGCCAGCAGCTTGAGGAACAGGGCCGAGCAGTTCTTC	CASSLRNRAEQFF
TRBV12-3/TRBV12-4	once	12	-	TRBJ1-1	TGTGTCAGCAGTAGACTGAACACTGAAGCTTTCTTT	CVSSRLNTEAFF
TRBV6-1	few	17	-	TRBJ2-7	TGTGCCAGCTCCGGAGGGGAAGAGCCCGTGACGGAGAACGAGCAGTACTTC	CASSGGEEPVTENEQYF
TRBV2	many	16	TRBD1	TRBJ1-2	TGTGCCAGCAGTGAAGCGCGTCAGGGGGCCGTAGCGGGCTACACCTTC	CASSEARQGAVAGYTF
TRBV7-9	many	14	-	TRBJ1-1	TGTGCCAGCAGTGAAGGAGCGGGATACACTGAAGCTTTCTTT	CASSEGAGYTEAFF
TRBV12-3/TRBV12-4	-	14	-	TRBJ1-1	TGTGCCAGCAGTTTCGGCCAGGGAGCCGCTGAAGCTTTCTTT	CASSFGQGAAEAFF
TRBV19	-	14	-	TRBJ1-1	TGTGCCAGTACGCGGATGGAGTTAGGGACTGAAGCTTTCTTT	CASTRMELGTEAFF